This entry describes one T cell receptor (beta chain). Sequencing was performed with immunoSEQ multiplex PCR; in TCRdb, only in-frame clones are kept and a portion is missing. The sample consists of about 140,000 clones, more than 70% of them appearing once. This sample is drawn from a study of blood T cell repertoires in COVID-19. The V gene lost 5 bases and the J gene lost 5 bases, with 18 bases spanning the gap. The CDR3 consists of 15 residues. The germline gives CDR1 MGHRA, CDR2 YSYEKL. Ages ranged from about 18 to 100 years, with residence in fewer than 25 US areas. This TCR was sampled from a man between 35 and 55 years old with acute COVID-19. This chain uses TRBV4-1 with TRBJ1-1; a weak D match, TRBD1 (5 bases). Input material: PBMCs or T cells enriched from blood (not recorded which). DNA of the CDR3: TGCGCCAGCAGCACCCAATTGGGGGGGTATACTGAAGCTTTCTTT. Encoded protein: CASSTQLGGYTEAFF.